Listed below are T cell receptor beta chains from one sample, sequenced in a study of T cell repertoires in cytomegalovirus infection. Each CDR3 protein is one row after TCRdb ran MiXCR on the reads. The table includes 200,000 to 250,000 distinct CDR3 sequences, about 20% detected once. Sequenced material: CD8+ T cells from PBMCs. The receptors come from a human donor in good health (CMV status not recorded). Some clones in this sample may be carry-over from other donors' samples. CDR3s include the opening cysteine and the closing phenylalanine or tryptophan. A D gene is named only where the DNA matches it firmly. Only some rows state a clone size, as once, few, many or a class for expanded clones.

d_call,v_call,j_call,clone_size,cdr3_aa,cdr3_nt
NA,TRBV5-6,TRBJ1-5,NA,CASSFRQNQPQHF,TGTGCCAGCAGCTTCCGACAGAATCAGCCCCAGCATTTT
NA,TRBV4-1,TRBJ1-5,many,CASSQEWGNPAQPQHF,TGTGCCAGCAGCCAAGAATGGGGAAACCCCGCTCAGCCCCAGCATTTT
NA,TRBV7-2,TRBJ2-7,many,CASSVLRGQSYEQYF,TGTGCCAGCAGCGTCCTCAGGGGCCAGTCCTACGAGCAGTACTTC
TRBD2,TRBV7-2,TRBJ2-2,many,CASRWTSGGTGELFF,TGTGCCAGCAGGTGGACTAGCGGGGGCACCGGGGAGCTGTTTTTT
NA,TRBV11-2,TRBJ2-7,NA,CASSTTGGDEQYF,TGTGCCAGCAGCACAACAGGGGGGGACGAGCAGTACTTC
NA,TRBV28,TRBJ1-2,NA,CASSLRSQGGSGYTF,TGTGCCAGCAGTTTAAGAAGCCAGGGCGGTAGCGGCTACACCTTC
NA,TRBV9,TRBJ2-1,many,CASSLGQQISYNEQFF,TGTGCCAGCAGCCTGGGACAACAAATCTCCTACAATGAGCAGTTCTTC
TRBD2,TRBV10-3,TRBJ2-1,many,CAISEWLAGEYNEQFF,TGTGCCATCAGTGAGTGGCTAGCGGGGGAGTACAATGAGCAGTTCTTC
NA,TRBV28,TRBJ1-5,NA,CASSLGTWSQPQHF,TGTGCCAGCAGTCTAGGGACCTGGAGTCAGCCCCAGCATTTT
NA,TRBV6-1,TRBJ2-4,few,CASSRADGGKNIQYF,TGTGCCAGCAGTAGGGCCGATGGAGGCAAAAACATTCAGTACTTC
NA,TRBV6-6,TRBJ1-4,NA,CASEATNEKLFF,TGTGCCAGCGAAGCAACTAATGAAAAACTGTTTTTT
TRBD1,TRBV20-1,TRBJ2-1,NA,CSARGDRGHLIVYNEQFF,TGCAGTGCGAGAGGTGACAGGGGGCATCTAATAGTTTACAATGAGCAGTTCTTC
NA,TRBV7-6,TRBJ2-7,NA,CASSPSEGGLYEQYF,TGTGCCAGCAGCCCATCGGAAGGGGGATTATACGAGCAGTACTTC
NA,TRBV25-1,TRBJ1-2,few,CASSEGQKPFKSTF,TGTGCCAGCAGTGAAGGCCAGAAGCCCTTTAAAAGCACCTTC
NA,TRBV7-9,TRBJ1-2,NA,CASSSPGTGPNYGYTF,TGTGCCAGCAGCTCGCCCGGGACCGGACCTAACTATGGCTACACCTTC
NA,TRBV2,TRBJ2-7,many,CASSEGLSYEQYF,TGTGCCAGCAGTGAAGGGTTATCCTACGAGCAGTACTTC
NA,TRBV4-1,TRBJ1-5,NA,CASSPQAGGQPQHF,TGCGCCAGCAGCCCTCAAGCGGGTGGTCAGCCCCAGCATTTT
TRBD1,TRBV6-5,TRBJ1-1,few,CASSPLGTDHTEAFF,TGTGCCAGCAGTCCCCTAGGGACAGACCACACTGAAGCTTTCTTT
NA,TRBV27,TRBJ2-3,NA,CASSLWGLQYF,TGTGCCAGCAGTTTATGGGGACTCCAGTATTTT
TRBD1,TRBV3-1,TRBJ1-1,NA,CASSLYRGGTEACF,TGTGCCAGCAGCCTCTACAGGGGTGGCACTGAAGCTTGCTTT
TRBD1,TRBV4-1,TRBJ2-5,NA,CASSQDRVGETQYF,TGCGCCAGCAGCCAGGACAGGGTGGGGGAGACCCAGTACTTC
TRBD1,TRBV12-3/TRBV12-4,TRBJ2-7,NA,CASSFGTGGPGEQYF,TGTGCCAGCAGTTTCGGGACAGGGGGCCCAGGCGAGCAGTACTTC
NA,TRBV29-1,TRBJ1-1,few,CSVLRTEAFF,TGCAGCGTTCTCAGGACTGAAGCTTTCTTT
TRBD1,TRBV25-1,TRBJ2-2,NA,CASSVTQGAGEPFF,TGTGCCAGCAGTGTCACACAGGGGGCCGGGGAGCCGTTTTTT
NA,TRBV28,TRBJ1-2,few,CASSRQTNYGYTF,TGTGCCAGCAGTCGACAGACTAACTATGGCTACACCTTC
NA,TRBV7-6,TRBJ1-4,many,CASSSSRRGNEKLFF,TGTGCCAGCAGCTCATCCCGTCGGGGTAATGAAAAACTGTTTTTT
NA,TRBV19,TRBJ2-7,few,CASTQVGDRFPNTNEQYF,TGTGCCAGTACCCAAGTAGGGGACCGCTTTCCCAATACGAACGAGCAGTACTTC
NA,TRBV3-1,TRBJ2-1,few,CASSQEGETYYNEQFF,TGTGCCAGCAGCCAAGAGGGGGAAACTTACTACAATGAGCAGTTCTTC
NA,TRBV2,TRBJ2-7,NA,CASGDLFYEQYF,TGTGCCAGCGGGGACCTCTTTTACGAGCAGTACTTC
NA,TRBV12-3/TRBV12-4,TRBJ1-2,many,CASSFTTVSYGYTF,TGTGCCAGCAGTTTTACGACGGTTAGCTATGGCTACACCTTC
NA,TRBV5-4,TRBJ1-2,few,CASSLGGAINLNYGYTF,TGTGCCAGCAGCTTGGGCGGAGCGATAAACCTAAACTATGGCTACACCTTC
TRBD2,TRBV7-2,TRBJ2-1,medium-sized,CASSPDLTSGNEQFF,TGTGCCAGCAGCCCCGATCTAACTAGCGGCAATGAGCAGTTCTTC
NA,TRBV12-3/TRBV12-4,TRBJ2-7,many,CASSLVFYEQYF,TGTGCCAGCAGTTTAGTTTTCTACGAGCAGTACTTC
TRBD2,TRBV12-3/TRBV12-4,TRBJ2-1,once,CASSSGTSGGAPYNEQFF,TGTGCCAGCAGCTCCGGGACTAGCGGGGGGGCGCCCTACAATGAGCAGTTCTTC
NA,TRBV20-1,TRBJ2-7,few,CSARGQVGTYEQYF,TGCAGTGCTAGAGGCCAGGTGGGAACCTACGAGCAGTACTTC